This T cell receptor beta chain was identified during a study of blood T cells in healthy people across ages. General study points: Naive and antigen-experienced cells were not separated, limiting conclusive comparison.

Combining a sample-barcoded 5' primer with a J-beta primer mix, a second PCR ran for roughly 7 to 12 cycles. The template-switch adaptor, which had 12 random nucleotides, put a tag on each cDNA molecule. TCRdb re-called the 5' RACE reads with MiXCR, one entry per CDR3 protein. Altogether roughly 1,500,000 distinct CDR3 sequences are present, approximately 32% being singletons, with the ten largest covering approximately 10%. This clonotype was picked up a small number of times. The antigen is not known. Per-sample PBMC isolation yielded at least 7 million cells. Unmatched junction bases numbered 9, after V lost 4 bases and J lost 0 bases. The CDR3 extends over 18 amino acids. The germline gives CDR1 MGHRA, CDR2 YSYEKL.

Sequencing used blood. This TCR came from a woman in her twenties or thirties in good health. The chain has TRBV4-1 and TRBJ2-3; 11 nucleotides agree with TRBD2. CDR3 residues: CASSRWLAGGSSTDTQYF. For the CDR3, the DNA is TGCGCCAGCAGCCGTTGGCTAGCGGGAGGTTCCAGCACAGATACGCAGTATTTT.